This TCR beta chain was captured in a study of PD-1 blockade in classical Hodgkin lymphoma. Study conclusions and caveats: Complete responders showed a baseline diversity that resembled the diversity of newly diagnosed patients.

This table comes from immunoSEQ multiplex PCR, and its TCRdb copy is limited to in-frame clones, with some not included. The table includes roughly 2,300 clones, just over 85% detected once. Each of the patients experienced relapse following autologous stem cell transplantation, and their brentuximab vedotin exposure differed. The CD4+ T cells used were purified from thawed PBMCs through magnetic negative selection. Points on this clone: Antigen unknown.

V lost 6 bases and J 2 bases, leaving 10 bases between the germline ends. Germline V lookup: CDR1 MNHNS, CDR2 SASEGT. The CDR3 loop spans 14 amino acids. The material was CD4+ T cells from blood, obtained at baseline. This rearrangement joins TRBV6-1 to TRBJ2-2, with D possibly TRBD1 on 6 matching bases. This sequence originates from a human donor with classical Hodgkin lymphoma. The CDR3 nucleotides are TGTGCCAGCAGCGGGACACCTAACACCGGGGAGCTGTTTTTT. It encodes CASSGTPNTGELFF.